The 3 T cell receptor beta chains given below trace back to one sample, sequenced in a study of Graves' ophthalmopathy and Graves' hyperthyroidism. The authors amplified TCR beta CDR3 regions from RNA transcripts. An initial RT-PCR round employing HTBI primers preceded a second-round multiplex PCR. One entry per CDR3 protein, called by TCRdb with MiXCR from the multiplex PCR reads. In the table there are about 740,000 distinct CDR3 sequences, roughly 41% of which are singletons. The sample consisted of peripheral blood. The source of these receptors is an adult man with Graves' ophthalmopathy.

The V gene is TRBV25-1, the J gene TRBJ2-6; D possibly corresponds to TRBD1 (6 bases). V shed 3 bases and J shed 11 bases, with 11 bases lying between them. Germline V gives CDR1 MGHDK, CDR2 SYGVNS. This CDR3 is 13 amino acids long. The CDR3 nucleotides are TGTGCCAGCAGTGACGGACAGTCCGACGTCCTGACTTTC. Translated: CASSDGQSDVLTF.

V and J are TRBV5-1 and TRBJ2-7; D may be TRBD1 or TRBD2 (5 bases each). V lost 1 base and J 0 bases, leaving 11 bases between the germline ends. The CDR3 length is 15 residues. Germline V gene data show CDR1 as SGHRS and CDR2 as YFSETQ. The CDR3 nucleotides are TGCGCCAGCAGCTTGTTTGGGGGTTACTCCTACGAGCAGTACTTC. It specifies CASSLFGGYSYEQYF.

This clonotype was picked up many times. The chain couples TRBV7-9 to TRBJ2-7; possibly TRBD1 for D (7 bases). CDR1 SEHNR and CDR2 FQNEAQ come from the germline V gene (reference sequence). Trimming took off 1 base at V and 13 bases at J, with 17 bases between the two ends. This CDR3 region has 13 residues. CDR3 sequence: CASSLDGGQRLYF. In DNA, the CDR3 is TGTGCCAGCAGCTTAGACGGGGGACAGAGACTTTACTTC. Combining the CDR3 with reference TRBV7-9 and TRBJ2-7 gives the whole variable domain DTGVSQNPRHKITKRGQNVTFRCDPISEHNRLYWYRQTLGQGPEFLTYFQNEAQLEKSRLLSDRFSAERPKGSFSTLEIQRTEQGDSAMYLCASSLDGGQRLYFGPGTRLTVT.